This is a list of T cell receptor beta chains from one sample in a study of blood T cell dynamics during melanoma immunotherapy. Sequencing used immunoSEQ multiplex PCR; TCRdb keeps in-frame clones, though not all of them. The sample holds 1,200 to 1,500 clones; about 90% are singletons and the top ten take about 1.3%. The sequencing used effector memory CD8+ T cells from blood, collected from a patient treated with checkpoint blockade. The receptors were gathered from a human donor with melanoma. Each CDR3 is given with its conserved first and last residue. D genes are given only for firm matches. Size is omitted from some rows. Given values are once, few, many or a class for expanded clones.

d_gene,j_gene,len,v_gene,abundance,CDR3nt,CDR3aa
TRBD1,TRBJ1-1,15,TRBV7-6,NA,TGTGCCAGCAGCATCCTACAGGGGAGGAACACTGAAGCTTTCTTT,CASSILQGRNTEAFF
NA,TRBJ2-3,12,TRBV2,NA,TGTGCCAGCAGTGAAGTTTCTCAGTCCCAGTATTTT,CASSEVSQSQYF
TRBD1,TRBJ2-5,14,TRBV7-9,once,TGTGCCAGCAGCCCCCCCAGGGGGCAAGAGACCCAGTACTTC,CASSPPRGQETQYF
NA,TRBJ2-6,15,TRBV10-3,once,TGTGCCATCAGCGGACAGAGCTCTGGGGCCAACGTCCTGACTTTC,CAISGQSSGANVLTF
NA,TRBJ1-1,12,TRBV4-1,NA,TGCGCCAGCAGCCAAGGGAACACTGAAGCTTTCTTT,CASSQGNTEAFF
NA,TRBJ2-7,13,TRBV28,NA,TGTGCCAGCAGTTTAGCCGGGTGGGACGAGCAGTACTTC,CASSLAGWDEQYF
TRBD2,TRBJ2-7,18,TRBV28,NA,TGTGCCACCGCACACCTATCGGGACTAGCGGGAGGGCGCTACGAGCAGTACTTC,CATAHLSGLAGGRYEQYF
TRBD1,TRBJ2-1,13,TRBV29-1,NA,TGCAGCGTTGAAAGGACAGGGGACAATGAGCAGTTCTTC,CSVERTGDNEQFF
NA,TRBJ2-1,18,TRBV5-1,NA,TGCGCCAGCAGCTTGATCAGCTTCGCTGAAAGCTCCTACAATGAGCAGTTCTTC,CASSLISFAESSYNEQFF
TRBD1,TRBJ2-7,13,TRBV19,NA,TGTGCCAGTAGCGGGGACAGGACCTACGAGCAGTACTTC,CASSGDRTYEQYF
NA,TRBJ1-1,14,TRBV5-1,NA,TGCGCCAGCAGCGAGGTTTGGATGAACACTGAAGCTTTCTTT,CASSEVWMNTEAFF
NA,TRBJ2-3,15,TRBV13,NA,TGTGCCAGCAGCCCCCGGGACAAGCCCACAGATACGCAGTATTTT,CASSPRDKPTDTQYF
TRBD1,TRBJ2-7,15,TRBV27,NA,TGTGCCAGCAGTTTAGGCCCGACAGGGTATCGCGAGCAGTACTTC,CASSLGPTGYREQYF
NA,TRBJ1-5,14,TRBV10-2,few,TGCGCCAGCAGTGTGGGGGGATACAATCAGCCCCAGCATTTT,CASSVGGYNQPQHF
NA,TRBJ2-1,12,TRBV27,NA,TGTGCCAGCAGTCATGGGGGCGATGAGCAGTTCTTC,CASSHGGDEQFF
NA,TRBJ2-5,12,TRBV7-8,once,TGTGCCAGCAGCCCCGACGGGGAGACCCAGTACTTC,CASSPDGETQYF
NA,TRBJ2-7,11,TRBV20-1,once,TGCAGTGCTAGCCCGGGGGCCGAGCAGTACTTC,CSASPGAEQYF
TRBD1,TRBJ1-1,14,TRBV6-1,NA,TGTGCCAGTGAAGGGAGGGGGCGAAACTCTGAAGCTTTCTTT,CASEGRGRNSEAFF
NA,TRBJ1-3,17,TRBV4-1,NA,TGCGCCAGCAGCCAACCCTTGGAGGAATTCTCTGGAAACACCATATATTTT,CASSQPLEEFSGNTIYF
TRBD1,TRBJ2-5,11,TRBV7-8,NA,TGTGCCAGCAGTTCTGACAGGGGCCAGTACTTC,CASSSDRGQYF
NA,TRBJ1-5,14,TRBV27,NA,TGTGCCAGCAGCCAGAGACAGGACAATCAGCCCCAGCATTTT,CASSQRQDNQPQHF
TRBD2,TRBJ2-2,15,TRBV7-2,once,TGTGCCACCCCGGTGGCGGGAGGGCCCCCCGGGGAGCTGTTTTTT,CATPVAGGPPGELFF
NA,TRBJ1-2,12,TRBV7-9,NA,TGTGCCAGCAGCTTTACAGGGCCCGGCTACACCTTC,CASSFTGPGYTF
TRBD1,TRBJ2-7,14,TRBV27,NA,TGTGCCAGCAGTTGGGACAGGGGAAAGGACGAGCAGTACTTC,CASSWDRGKDEQYF
TRBD2,TRBJ2-1,15,TRBV5-4,NA,TGTGCCAGCAAAATCCGGGGGGAGGTATTGCATGAGCAGTTCTTC,CASKIRGEVLHEQFF
NA,TRBJ2-1,14,TRBV27,NA,TGTGCCAGCAGTTTAGCCAGCTCCTACAATGAGCAGTTCTTC,CASSLASSYNEQFF
TRBD1,TRBJ2-5,15,TRBV7-3,NA,TGTGCCAGCAGCTTAACAGGGGGCGCGAGGGAGACCCAGTACTTC,CASSLTGGARETQYF
TRBD1,TRBJ1-1,14,TRBV6-6,once,TGTGCCAGCAGCCCCGGGACAGCGAACACTGAAGCTTTCTTT,CASSPGTANTEAFF
TRBD2,TRBJ2-7,15,TRBV28,few,TGTGCCAGCAGTTTCGGGGGGGGCCCCGCCTACGAGCAGTACTTC,CASSFGGGPAYEQYF
NA,TRBJ2-3,17,TRBV14,NA,TGTGCCAGCAGCCAAGAGATCGGGAGCGGGCGGGCAGATACGCAGTATTTT,CASSQEIGSGRADTQYF
NA,TRBJ2-5,14,TRBV25-1,NA,TGTGCCAGCAGTGAATTCGGCCATCAAGAGACCCAGTACTTC,CASSEFGHQETQYF
TRBD2,TRBJ2-7,17,TRBV29-1,once,TGCAGCGCCCGGACTAGCGGGAGCTTTTCCCTTTCCTACGGGCAGTACTTC,CSARTSGSFSLSYGQYF
TRBD1,TRBJ2-5,15,TRBV7-6,NA,TGTGCCAGCAGCTTAGACAGGGGCAGTTTTGAGACCCAGTACTTC,CASSLDRGSFETQYF
NA,TRBJ2-3,16,TRBV7-9,NA,TGTGCCAGCAGCCCAAAAGAGCCGGACTCCACAGATACGCAGTATTTT,CASSPKEPDSTDTQYF
NA,TRBJ1-5,18,TRBV4-1,NA,TGCGCCAGCAGCCAAGATGGGTCGGGGGGGCCGGGAAATCAGCCCCAGCATTTT,CASSQDGSGGPGNQPQHF
NA,TRBJ1-4,15,TRBV6-5,NA,TGTGCCAGCAGTTCAAGGAGGAGGGCAGATGAAAAACTGTTTTTT,CASSSRRRADEKLFF
NA,TRBJ1-2,12,TRBV29-1,NA,TGCAGCGTTGACGGCCAGGGCTATGGCTACACCTTC,CSVDGQGYGYTF
NA,TRBJ1-5,14,TRBV6-5,NA,TGTGCCAGCAGTCAAAGACAGGGCAATCAGCCCCAGCATTTT,CASSQRQGNQPQHF
NA,TRBJ1-2,14,TRBV5-6,NA,TGTGCCAGCAGCGGGGATCCCGACAGGAACGGCTACACCTTC,CASSGDPDRNGYTF
TRBD1,TRBJ2-1,15,TRBV27,NA,TGTGCCAGCAGTTCCCGGGACAGGGGAATGAATGAGCAGTTCTTC,CASSSRDRGMNEQFF
TRBD2,TRBJ2-5,15,TRBV7-9,NA,TGTGCCAGCAGCTCGCCCAGGACTAGCTGGGAGACCCAGTACTTC,CASSSPRTSWETQYF
TRBD2,TRBJ2-3,15,TRBV2,NA,TGTGCCACCACGGGGGGGGTTCAACGCACAGATACGCAGTATTTT,CATTGGVQRTDTQYF
TRBD2,TRBJ2-7,15,TRBV9,few,TGTGCCAGCAGCCTCGGTGGAACTAGCGGCTACGAGCAGTACTTC,CASSLGGTSGYEQYF